This T cell receptor beta chain is drawn from a study of cytomegalovirus exposure and HLA in healthy donors. This CDR3 region has 14 residues. Germline CDR1 reads MNHNS; CDR2 reads SASEGT. Between the trimmed V and J ends, which lost 3 bases and 8 bases, there was a span of 16 bases. PCR amplification relied on 60 Vbeta primers (plus 13 Jbeta primers). The repertoire was sequenced with immunoSEQ multiplex PCR; TCRdb's copy has only in-frame clones and lacks some. The table lists approximately 45,000 clones. The TCR originated in a woman aged 40 to 50 in good health and CMV-seronegative. The chain employs TRBV6-1 and TRBJ1-1, with D hard to call. The sample was PBMCs. CDR3 bases: TGTGCCAGCAGTGAGATATCATACGAGTCCGAAGCTTTCTTT. Its protein product is CASSEISYESEAFF.